This T cell receptor (beta chain) was recorded in a study of radiation and T cells in renal cell carcinoma. General observations from the study: Top tumor clonotypes rose in blood 2 weeks post-radiation, then contracted. No pretreatment tumor biopsies were available for baseline clonotypes.

Sequenced by immunoSEQ multiplex PCR; TCRdb stores in-frame clones only, minus some. The table has about 86,000 clones, 85% seen once. In the case of this clone: Its antigen is as yet unknown.

This sample's time point: blood 4 weeks post-SBRT, at nephrectomy. Treatment indicated: 15 Gy SBRT to primary tumor, nephrectomy 4 weeks later. Nephrectomy followed 15 Gy stereotactic body radiation by 4 weeks. This renal cell carcinoma was of the clear cell type. CDR3 length equals 13 residues. V was shortened by 9 bases and J by 7 bases, with 18 bases between the two germline ends. CDR1 is MNHEY, CDR2 SVGAGI, per germline. The TCR was taken from a man in his fifties or sixties with renal cell carcinoma. The V call is TRBV6-5, the J call TRBJ1-2, with D tentatively TRBD1 (5 bases). Sequencing used blood, obtained from a patient whose treatment included radiotherapy and nephrectomy. The CDR3: CASVDTEGLGYTF. CDR3 sequence (DNA): TGTGCCAGTGTGGACACGGAGGGTCTTGGCTACACCTTC.